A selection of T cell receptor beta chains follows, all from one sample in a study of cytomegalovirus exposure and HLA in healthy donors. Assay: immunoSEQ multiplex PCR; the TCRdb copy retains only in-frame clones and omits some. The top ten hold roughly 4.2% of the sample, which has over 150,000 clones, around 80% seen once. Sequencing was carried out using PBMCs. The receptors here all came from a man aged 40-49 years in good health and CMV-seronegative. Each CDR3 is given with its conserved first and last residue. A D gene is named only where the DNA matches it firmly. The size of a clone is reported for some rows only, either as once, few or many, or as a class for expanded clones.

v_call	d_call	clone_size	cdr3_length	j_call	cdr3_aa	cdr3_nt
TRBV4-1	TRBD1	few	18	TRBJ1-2	CASSRTRDSGSRDYGYTF	TGCGCCAGCAGCCGTACCCGGGACAGCGGCTCCCGAGACTATGGCTACACCTTC
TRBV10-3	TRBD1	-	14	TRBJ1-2	CAISLGQNNYGYTF	TGTGCCATCAGCCTGGGACAGAATAACTATGGCTACACCTTC
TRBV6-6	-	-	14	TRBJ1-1	CASSYSRGNTEAFF	TGTGCCAGCAGTTACTCGCGGGGGAACACTGAAGCTTTCTTT
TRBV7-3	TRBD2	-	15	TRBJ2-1	CASSLNSGGATEQFF	TGTGCCAGCAGCTTAAATAGCGGGGGGGCCACTGAGCAGTTCTTC
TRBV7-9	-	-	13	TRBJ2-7	CASSLGARGEQYF	TGTGCCAGCAGCTTGGGTGCACGGGGCGAGCAGTACTTC
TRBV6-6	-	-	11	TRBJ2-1	CASTLAYEQFF	TGTGCCAGCACCCTGGCATATGAGCAGTTCTTC
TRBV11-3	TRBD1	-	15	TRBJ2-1	CASSFGNRGLNEQFF	TGTGCCAGCAGCTTCGGGAACAGGGGATTGAATGAGCAGTTCTTC
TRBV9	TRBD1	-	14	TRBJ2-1	CASSGGTGRIEQFF	TGTGCCAGCAGCGGCGGGACAGGGAGGATTGAGCAGTTCTTC
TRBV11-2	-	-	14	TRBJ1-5	CASSRAGGNQPQHF	TGTGCCAGCAGCCGGGCGGGGGGGAATCAGCCCCAGCATTTT
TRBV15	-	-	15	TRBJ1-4	CATRGTGNSREKLFF	TGTGCCACCAGGGGAACAGGGAATAGTCGTGAAAAACTGTTTTTT
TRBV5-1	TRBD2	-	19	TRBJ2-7	CASSFTQLAGGLISYEQYF	TGCGCCAGCAGCTTTACCCAACTAGCGGGGGGGCTGATCTCCTACGAGCAGTACTTC
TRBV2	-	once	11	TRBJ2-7	CASSMVTGQYF	TGTGCCAGCAGTATGGTTACGGGGCAGTACTTC
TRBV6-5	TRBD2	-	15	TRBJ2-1	CASSYRRGGPSEQFF	TGTGCCAGCAGTTACAGGCGGGGGGGCCCGAGTGAGCAGTTCTTC
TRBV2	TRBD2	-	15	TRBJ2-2	CASSGGLVRTGELFF	TGTGCCAGCAGCGGCGGACTAGTCCGCACCGGGGAGCTGTTTTTT
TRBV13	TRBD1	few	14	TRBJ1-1	CASSETGGYTEAFF	TGTGCCAGCAGCGAAACAGGGGGGTATACTGAAGCTTTCTTT
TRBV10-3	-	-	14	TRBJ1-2	CAISGAGMRDGYTF	TGTGCCATCAGTGGGGCAGGGATGCGAGATGGCTACACCTTC
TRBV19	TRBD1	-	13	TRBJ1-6	CASADRGESPLHF	TGTGCCAGCGCAGACAGGGGAGAATCACCCCTCCACTTT
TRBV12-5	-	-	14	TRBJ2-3	CASGLGGGPDTQYF	TGTGCTAGTGGTTTGGGAGGGGGACCAGATACGCAGTATTTT
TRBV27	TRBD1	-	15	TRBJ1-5	CASRLAGTGNQPQHF	TGTGCCAGCAGGCTGGCCGGGACAGGGAATCAGCCCCAGCATTTT
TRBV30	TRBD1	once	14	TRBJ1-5	CAWGQGFGNQPQHF	TGTGCCTGGGGACAGGGTTTTGGCAATCAGCCCCAGCATTTT
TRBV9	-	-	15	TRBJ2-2	CASSRGLLNTGELFF	TGTGCCAGCAGCAGGGGACTTCTGAACACCGGGGAGCTGTTTTTT
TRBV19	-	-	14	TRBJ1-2	CASTTLGGDYGYTF	TGTGCCAGTACCACCCTGGGGGGGGACTATGGCTACACCTTC
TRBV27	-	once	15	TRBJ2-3	CASTSRSDTTDTQYF	TGTGCCAGCACCTCGCGGAGTGATACGACAGATACGCAGTATTTT
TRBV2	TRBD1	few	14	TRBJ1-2	CASTGTGDSGGYTF	TGTGCCAGCACCGGGACAGGTGATTCTGGGGGCTACACCTTC
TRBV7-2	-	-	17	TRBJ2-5	CASSKGGALREKETQYF	TGTGCCAGCTCTAAGGGGGGGGCATTAAGGGAAAAAGAGACCCAGTACTTC
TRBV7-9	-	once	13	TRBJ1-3	CASRGDIFGTIYF	TGTGCCAGCAGAGGGGACATCTTCGGCACCATATATTTT
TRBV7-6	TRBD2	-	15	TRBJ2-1	CASSPGGGSYNEQFF	TGTGCCAGCAGCCCTGGGGGGGGCTCCTACAATGAGCAGTTCTTC
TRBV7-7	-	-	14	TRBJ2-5	CASSPRALEETQYF	TGTGCTAGCAGCCCTCGAGCCCTCGAAGAGACCCAGTACTTC